The 20 T cell receptor beta chains below all came from one sample that was sequenced in a study of cytomegalovirus exposure and HLA in healthy donors. The study ran its PCR with 60 Vbeta and 13 Jbeta primers. Clones were sequenced by immunoSEQ multiplex PCR, and TCRdb holds only the in-frame ones, with some missing. The sample contains 150,000 or so clones, 60% to 80% of which appear only once. Sequences were obtained from PBMCs. These TCRs come from a woman between 40 and 55 years old in good health and CMV-seronegative.

In DNA, the CDR3 is TGTGCCAGCGGCAACGGGTGGGGCTACACCTTC. Residues: CASGNGWGYTF. The V and J genes are TRBV27 and TRBJ1-2; D call uncertain. The CDR3 covers 11 residues. Trimming stripped 8 bases from V and 8 bases from J, with 12 bases between. Germline V gene lookup returns CDR1 MNHEY and CDR2 SMNVEV (reference sequence).

V usage is TRBV7-8 and J usage is TRBJ2-1; 14 bases are a match to TRBD2. Germline CDR1 reads SGHVS; CDR2 reads FQNEAQ. The CDR3 spans 19 residues. V dropped 5 bases and J dropped 6; count of bases not matched to a gene: 15. CDR3 loop: CASSNGLAGGLRDGNEQFF. In nucleotides, the CDR3 is TGTGCCAGCAGCAACGGACTAGCGGGAGGTCTCCGAGACGGCAATGAGCAGTTCTTC.

This clone has just a few counts. This chain joins TRBV2 and TRBJ1-2, with 8 nucleotides matching TRBD1. The CDR3 loop spans 14 amino acids. With V trimmed by 1 base and J by 5 bases, 3 bases remained unmatched. From germline, CDR1 is SNHLY and CDR2 FYNNEI. The CDR3 region has the DNA TGTGCCAGCAGTGAAGGGCAGGGGGCTTATGGCTACACCTTC. Translating it yields CASSEGQGAYGYTF.

The chain combines TRBV4-3 with TRBJ2-7; 10 positions agree with TRBD1. The CDR3 is 16 residues long. The germline V gene has CDR1 LGHNA and CDR2 YSLEER. Germline trimming cut 2 bases from V and 5 bases from J; bases unmatched to any gene: 9. CDR3: CASSQKAGQGTHEQYF. The CDR3 DNA is TGCGCCAGCAGCCAAAAGGCGGGACAGGGGACCCACGAGCAGTACTTC.

V and J are TRBV6-5 and TRBJ2-1; 13 nucleotides match TRBD2. Germline loops: CDR1 MNHEY, CDR2 SVGAGI. The CDR3 contains 14 residues. V was pared by 6 bases and J by 14 bases, with 10 bases of the junction left unmatched. CDR3 nucleotides: TGTGCCAGCAGGTTCGGGACTAGCGGGACTCCCGAGTTCTTC. Translation: CASRFGTSGTPEFF.

J is TRBJ1-2 and V is TRBV9; D is unclear. Per germline, CDR1 SGDLS and CDR2 YYNGEE. The CDR3 is made up of 14 amino acids. The V end lost 4 bases, the J end lost 7 bases, and 17 bases lay between the germline ends. The CDR3 DNA is TGTGCCAGCAGCCCTCGGACGGGAACTGCTGGCTACACCTTC. It codes for CASSPRTGTAGYTF.

This chain connects TRBV2 to TRBJ2-1; no reliable D call. Between the trimmed V and J ends, which lost 8 bases and 10 bases, there was a span of 15 bases. Germline V gene lookup returns CDR1 SNHLY and CDR2 FYNNEI. CDR3 length: 12 amino acids. CDR3 bases: TGTGCCAGCGGGCCGACGTTTTGGGAGCAGTTCTTC. Amino acids: CASGPTFWEQFF.

The V call is TRBV4-3, the J call TRBJ2-2; 7 bases match TRBD2. Trimming took 6 bases from V and 0 from J; bases not matched to a gene: 1. The germline gives CDR1 LGHNA, CDR2 YSLEER. The CDR3 sequence is 14 residues long. The CDR3 sequence: CASRAGSNTGELFF. The DNA of the CDR3 is TGCGCCAGCAGAGCGGGGTCGAACACCGGGGAGCTGTTTTTT.

The chain links TRBV6-5 to TRBJ1-6; possibly TRBD1 for D (6 bases). Trimming removed 2 bases at V and 9 bases at J, with 14 bases between. This CDR3 region has 15 residues. The germline gives CDR1 MNHEY, CDR2 SVGAGI. The CDR3 is CASSYIAGVSSPLHF. As DNA, the CDR3 is TGTGCCAGCAGTTACATAGCAGGGGTGAGTTCACCCCTCCACTTT.

The V gene is TRBV6-5, the J gene TRBJ1-1, with a tentative D call TRBD1 (6 bases). Deletions cut 5 bases from V and 1 base from J, with 14 bases between. This CDR3 is built from 15 residues. Germline V gene data show CDR1 as MNHEY and CDR2 as SVGAGI. The CDR3 region is CASSLPGHPNTEAFF. The CDR3 DNA follows: TGTGCCAGCAGTCTACCGGGACACCCGAACACTGAAGCTTTCTTT.

The chain employs TRBV7-9 and TRBJ2-2; D uncertain. The CDR3 spans 15 residues. Trimming removed 7 bases from V and 4 bases from J, with 16 bases in between. Germline CDR1 SEHNR, CDR2 FQNEAQ (reference sequence). CDR3 protein: CASIQSAGGTGELFF. In DNA, the CDR3 is TGTGCCAGCATCCAAAGCGCCGGTGGCACCGGGGAGCTGTTTTTT.

V and J are TRBV6-1 and TRBJ2-1; D perhaps matches TRBD1 (6 bases). CDR1 and CDR2 from the germline V gene are MNHNS and SASEGT. The CDR3 is made up of 14 amino acids. V was trimmed by 9 bases and J by 4 bases, leaving 16 bases between them. This chain's CDR3 is CARMPRGTYNEQFF. CDR3 in DNA: TGTGCCAGGATGCCTAGGGGGACATACAATGAGCAGTTCTTC.

The chain joins TRBV7-2 to TRBJ1-3; TRBD1 agrees at 8 bases. J gave up 3 bases and V 4 bases, and 8 bases lay outside the gene matches. The CDR3 consists of 16 residues. CDR1 is SGHTA and CDR2 is FQGNSA in the germline V gene. The CDR3 loop reads CASSWDSGGDGNTIYF. The CDR3 nucleotides read TGTGCCAGCAGCTGGGACTCAGGGGGCGATGGAAACACCATATATTTT.

V and J are TRBV6-5 and TRBJ2-7; TRBD1 might be the D (6 bases). V lost 8 bases and J 2 bases, leaving 19 bases between the germline ends. Germline V gene data show CDR1 as MNHEY and CDR2 as SVGAGI. The CDR3 runs to 15 residues. In nucleotides, the CDR3 is TGTGCCAGCCACTCCCCCGGGACAAGTACCTACGAGCAGTACTTC. This sequence encodes CASHSPGTSTYEQYF.

The V call is TRBV19, the J call TRBJ2-2; 8 bases agree with TRBD1. This CDR3 has 14 amino acids. Germline CDR1 is LNHDA and CDR2 is SQIVND (reference sequence). Losses at the gene ends were 7 bases for V and 4 bases for J; bases not matched to a gene: 5. The DNA for the CDR3 is TGTGCCAGTATCAGGGGGCGCGGCACCGGGGAGCTGTTTTTT. Its translation is CASIRGRGTGELFF.

The chain joins TRBV2 to TRBJ1-2; TRBD1 matches at 8 bases. CDR3 length: 13 residues. The J segment lost 4 bases and the V segment lost 7 bases, leaving 5 bases of the junction unmatched. CDR1 is SNHLY and CDR2 is FYNNEI in the germline V gene. The DNA of the CDR3 is TGTGCCAGCACGAGGACAGGGCCCTATGGCTACACCTTC. It specifies CASTRTGPYGYTF.

This chain connects TRBV6-5 to TRBJ2-7; 9 nucleotides align to TRBD1. From germline, CDR1 is MNHEY and CDR2 SVGAGI. This CDR3 contains 13 residues. J lost 6 bases, V lost 3 bases, and 3 bases had no gene match. The CDR3 here is CASSYGGQGEQYF. The CDR3 coding sequence is TGTGCCAGCAGTTATGGGGGACAGGGCGAGCAGTACTTC.

The J gene is TRBJ2-2, the V gene TRBV7-9; D gene uncertain. The germline V and J ends were trimmed by 7 bases and 6 bases, with 12 bases remaining between them. The CDR3 is 13 amino acids. CDR1 SEHNR and CDR2 FQNEAQ come from the germline V gene (reference sequence). The CDR3 spells CASKRSGSGELFF. The CDR3 DNA reads as TGTGCCAGCAAACGCTCCGGGTCCGGGGAGCTGTTTTTT.

This CDR3 reads CASSEGTRLSGPYEQYF. The CDR3 DNA reads TGTGCCAGCAGTGAGGGGACTAGGTTATCTGGACCTTACGAGCAGTACTTC. The gene calls are TRBV6-1 and TRBJ2-7; 8 positions match TRBD2. V was clipped by 3 bases and J by 4 bases; unmatched bases: 14. This CDR3 is 17 amino acids long. CDR1 is MNHNS, CDR2 SASEGT, per germline.

Concerning this clone itself: At one end the junction does not follow the germline gene, possibly because of a read error. V and J are TRBV7-3 and TRBJ2-4, with D unclear. The CDR3 spans 16 residues. Germline loops: CDR1 SGHTA, CDR2 FQGTGA. In DNA form, the CDR3 reads TGTGCCAGCAGCTTAGGTCCAAATCAGGAAGAAAACAGTCAGTACTTC. It translates to CASSLGPNQEENSQYF.